This T cell receptor beta chain was found in a study of PD-1 blockade in mismatch repair-deficient tumors. Whole-study context: All were previously treated, progressing patients with around 12 mismatch repair-deficient cancer types. Study-wide results and limits: Rapid post-treatment expansion, then contraction, generally preceding radiologic response, marked tumor-resident clones.

The CDR3 has 12 residues. The V gene end was trimmed by 3 bases and the J gene end by 6 bases; junction bases not matched to a gene: 2. Per the germline V gene, CDR1 is GTSNPN and CDR2 is SVGIG (reference sequence). Data came from immunoSEQ multiplex PCR; TCRdb stores just in-frame clones and leaves some out. The sample consists of some 130,000 clones, 88% of them appearing once. PCR or immunohistochemistry showed mismatch repair deficiency in every enrolled patient. A few pembrolizumab responders had their TCRs sequenced. With regard to this clone: Its cognate antigen is unknown.

The gene calls are TRBV30 and TRBJ2-7; 10 bases are shared with TRBD1. This TCR derives from an adult with mismatch repair-deficient cancer. Source: peripheral blood, taken roughly 67 weeks after starting pembrolizumab. The CDR3, as DNA: TGTGCCTGGAGGACAGGGGGCTCCGAGCAGTACTTC. This codes for CAWRTGGSEQYF. Filled out from reference TRBV30 and TRBJ2-7, the complete variable domain reads SQTIHQWPATLVQPVGSPLSLECTVEGTSNPNLYWYRQAAGRGLQLLFYSVGIGQISSEVPQNLSASRPQDRQFILSSKKLLLSDSGFYLCAWRTGGSEQYFGPGTRLTVT.